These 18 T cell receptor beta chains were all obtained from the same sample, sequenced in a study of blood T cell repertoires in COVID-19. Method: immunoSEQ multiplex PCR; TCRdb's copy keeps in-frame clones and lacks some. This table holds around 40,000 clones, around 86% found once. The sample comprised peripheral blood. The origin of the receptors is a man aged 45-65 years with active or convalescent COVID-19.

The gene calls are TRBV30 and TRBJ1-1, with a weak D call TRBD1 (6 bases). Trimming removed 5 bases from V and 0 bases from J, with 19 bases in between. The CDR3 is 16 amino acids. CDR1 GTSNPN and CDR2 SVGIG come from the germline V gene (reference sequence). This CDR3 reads CAWCAAGGPMNTEAFF. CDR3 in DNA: TGTGCCTGGTGCGCGGCGGGGGGCCCAATGAACACTGAAGCTTTCTTT.

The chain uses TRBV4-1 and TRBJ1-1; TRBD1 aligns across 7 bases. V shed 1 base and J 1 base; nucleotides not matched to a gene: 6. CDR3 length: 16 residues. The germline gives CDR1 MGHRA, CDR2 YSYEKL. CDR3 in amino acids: CASSQVMDRQNTEAFF. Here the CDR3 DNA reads TGCGCCAGCAGCCAAGTCATGGACAGGCAGAACACTGAAGCTTTCTTT.

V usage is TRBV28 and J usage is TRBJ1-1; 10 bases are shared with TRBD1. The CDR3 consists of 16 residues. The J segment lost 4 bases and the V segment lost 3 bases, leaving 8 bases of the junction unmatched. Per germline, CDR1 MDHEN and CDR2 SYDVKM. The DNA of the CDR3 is TGTGCCAGCAGTTTCCCGACAGGGGGCTGGGGCACTGAAGCTTTCTTT. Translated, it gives CASSFPTGGWGTEAFF.

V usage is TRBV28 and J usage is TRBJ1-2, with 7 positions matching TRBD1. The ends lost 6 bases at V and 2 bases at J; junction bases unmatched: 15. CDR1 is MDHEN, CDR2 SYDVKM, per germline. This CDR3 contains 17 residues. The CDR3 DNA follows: TGTGCCAGCAGCCGCACAAGTGGACAGGCGTACAACTATGGCTACACCTTC. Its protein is CASSRTSGQAYNYGYTF.

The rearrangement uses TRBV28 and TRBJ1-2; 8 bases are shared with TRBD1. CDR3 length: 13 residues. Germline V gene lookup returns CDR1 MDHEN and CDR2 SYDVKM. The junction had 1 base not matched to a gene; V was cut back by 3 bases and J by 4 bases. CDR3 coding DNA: TGTGCCAGCAGTTTCGGACAGGGCTATGGCTACACCTTC. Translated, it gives CASSFGQGYGYTF.

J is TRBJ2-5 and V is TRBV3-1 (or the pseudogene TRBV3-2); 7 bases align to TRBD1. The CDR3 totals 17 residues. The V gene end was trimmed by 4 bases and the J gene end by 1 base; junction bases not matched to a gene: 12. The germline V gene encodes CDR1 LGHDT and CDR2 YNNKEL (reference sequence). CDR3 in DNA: TGTGCCAGCAGCCCCCGAACAGGGGTGAGGCCCCAAGAGACCCAGTACTTC. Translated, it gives CASSPRTGVRPQETQYF.

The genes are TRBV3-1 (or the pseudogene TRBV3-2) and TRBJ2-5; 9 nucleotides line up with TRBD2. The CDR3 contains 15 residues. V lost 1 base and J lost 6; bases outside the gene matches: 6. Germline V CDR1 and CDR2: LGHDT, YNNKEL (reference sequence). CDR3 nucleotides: TGTGCCAGCAGCCAAGGGGGAGCGGGAGGAAAGACCCAGTACTTC. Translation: CASSQGGAGGKTQYF.

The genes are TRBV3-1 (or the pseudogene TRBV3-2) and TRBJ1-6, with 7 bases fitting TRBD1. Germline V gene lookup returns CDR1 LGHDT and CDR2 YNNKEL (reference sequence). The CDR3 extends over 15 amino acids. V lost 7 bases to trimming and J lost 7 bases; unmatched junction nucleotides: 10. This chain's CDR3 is CASTITRTGNSPLHF. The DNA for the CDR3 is TGTGCCAGCACCATCACGAGGACAGGAAATTCACCCCTCCACTTT.

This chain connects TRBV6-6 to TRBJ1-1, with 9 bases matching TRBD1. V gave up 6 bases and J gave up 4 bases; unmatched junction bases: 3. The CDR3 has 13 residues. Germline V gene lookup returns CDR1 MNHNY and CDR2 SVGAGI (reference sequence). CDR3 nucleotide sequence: TGTGCCAGCAGAGGACAGGGGATCACTGAAGCTTTCTTT. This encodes CASRGQGITEAFF.

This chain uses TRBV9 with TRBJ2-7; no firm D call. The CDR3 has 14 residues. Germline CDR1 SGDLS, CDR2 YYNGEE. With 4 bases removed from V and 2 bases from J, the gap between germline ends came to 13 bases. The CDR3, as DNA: TGTGCCAGCAGCCCCCAGATGAACCCCTACGAGCAGTACTTC. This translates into CASSPQMNPYEQYF.

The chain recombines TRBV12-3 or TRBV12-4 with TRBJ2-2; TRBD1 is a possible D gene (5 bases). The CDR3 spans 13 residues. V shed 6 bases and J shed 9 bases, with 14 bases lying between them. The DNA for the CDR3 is TGTGCCAGCAGCCTCCAGGGTTCCAGGGAGCTGTTTTTT. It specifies CASSLQGSRELFF.

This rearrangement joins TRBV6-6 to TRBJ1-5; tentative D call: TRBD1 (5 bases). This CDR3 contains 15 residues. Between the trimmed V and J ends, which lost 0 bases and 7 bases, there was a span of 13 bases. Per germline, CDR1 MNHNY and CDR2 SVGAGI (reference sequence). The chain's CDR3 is CASSYSLGGGQPQHF. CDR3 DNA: TGTGCCAGCAGTTACTCCTTGGGGGGTGGGCAGCCCCAGCATTTT.

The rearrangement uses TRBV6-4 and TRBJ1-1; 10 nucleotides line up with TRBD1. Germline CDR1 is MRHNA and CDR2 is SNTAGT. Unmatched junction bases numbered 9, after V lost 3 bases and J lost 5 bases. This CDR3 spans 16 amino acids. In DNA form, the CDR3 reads TGTGCCAGCAGTGAGACGTGGACAGGGGGTGTAACTGAAGCTTTCTTT. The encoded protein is CASSETWTGGVTEAFF.

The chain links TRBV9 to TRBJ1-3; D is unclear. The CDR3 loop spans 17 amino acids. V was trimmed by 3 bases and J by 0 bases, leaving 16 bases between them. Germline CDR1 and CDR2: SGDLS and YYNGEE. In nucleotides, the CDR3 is TGTGCCAGCAGCGAACGGGATCTCTCTTACTCTGGAAACACCATATATTTT. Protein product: CASSERDLSYSGNTIYF.

Here the CDR3 DNA reads TGTGCCATCGGAGGGAGGGGTAAGACAGATACGCAGTATTTT. Translated, it gives CAIGGRGKTDTQYF. V is TRBV10-3 and J is TRBJ2-3, with 7 bases matching TRBD2. CDR1 is ENHRY, CDR2 SYGVKD, per germline. The junction had 8 bases not matched to a gene; V was cut back by 8 bases and J by 3 bases. The CDR3 covers 14 residues.

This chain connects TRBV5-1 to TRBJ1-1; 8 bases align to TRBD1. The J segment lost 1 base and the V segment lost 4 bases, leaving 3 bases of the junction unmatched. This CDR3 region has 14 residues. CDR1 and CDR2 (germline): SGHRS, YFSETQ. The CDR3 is CASSGQGGNTEAFF. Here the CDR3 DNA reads TGCGCCAGCAGCGGACAGGGCGGGAACACTGAAGCTTTCTTT.

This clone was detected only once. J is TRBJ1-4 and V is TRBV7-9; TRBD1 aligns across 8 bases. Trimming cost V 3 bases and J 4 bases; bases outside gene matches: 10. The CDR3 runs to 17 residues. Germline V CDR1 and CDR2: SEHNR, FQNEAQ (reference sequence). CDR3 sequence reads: CASSLRTGNDVNEKLFF. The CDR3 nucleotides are TGTGCCAGCAGCTTGCGGACAGGGAACGACGTTAATGAAAAACTGTTTTTT.

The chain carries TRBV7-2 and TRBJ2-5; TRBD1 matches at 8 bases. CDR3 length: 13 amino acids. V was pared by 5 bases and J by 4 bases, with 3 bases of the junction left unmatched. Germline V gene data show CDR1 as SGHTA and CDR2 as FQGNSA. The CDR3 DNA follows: TGTGCCAGCAGCGACAGGGGTGGAGAGACCCAGTACTTC. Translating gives CASSDRGGETQYF.